This TCR beta chain derives from a study of blood T cell repertoires in COVID-19. Libraries were prepared by immunoSEQ multiplex PCR; TCRdb keeps only in-frame clonotypes and omits some of them. The repertoire holds 200,000 to 250,000 clones, with about 90% as singletons. The CDR3 loop spans 16 amino acids. CDR1 is LGHDT and CDR2 is YNNKEL in the germline V gene (reference sequence). Trimming took off 1 base at V and 7 bases at J, with 17 bases between the two ends. This clone was counted a few times. The receptor was isolated from a man between 25 and 39 years old with COVID-19, enrolled during active disease. The sequencing input was peripheral blood. The chain joins TRBV3-1 (or the pseudogene TRBV3-2) to TRBJ2-1; possibly TRBD2 for D (6 bases). The CDR3 is CASSQGAGSEGNEQFF. The CDR3 coding sequence is TGTGCCAGCAGCCAAGGTGCAGGATCGGAGGGAAATGAGCAGTTCTTC.